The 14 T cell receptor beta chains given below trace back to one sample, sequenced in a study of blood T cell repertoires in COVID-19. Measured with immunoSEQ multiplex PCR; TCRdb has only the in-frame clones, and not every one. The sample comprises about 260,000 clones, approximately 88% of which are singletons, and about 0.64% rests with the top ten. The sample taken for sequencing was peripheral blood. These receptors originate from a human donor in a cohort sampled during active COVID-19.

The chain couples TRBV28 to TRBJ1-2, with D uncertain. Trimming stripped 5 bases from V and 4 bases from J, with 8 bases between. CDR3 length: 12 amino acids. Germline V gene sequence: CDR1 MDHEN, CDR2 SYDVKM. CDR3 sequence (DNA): TGTGCCAGCAGTCTAAACGGCTATGGCTACACCTTC. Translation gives CASSLNGYGYTF.

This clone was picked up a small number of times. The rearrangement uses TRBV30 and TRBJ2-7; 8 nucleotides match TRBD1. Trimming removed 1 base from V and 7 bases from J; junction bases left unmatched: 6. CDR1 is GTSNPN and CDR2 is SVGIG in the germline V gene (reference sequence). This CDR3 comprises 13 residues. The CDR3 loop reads CAWSDQGAREQYF. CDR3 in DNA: TGTGCCTGGAGTGACCAGGGGGCGAGGGAGCAGTACTTC. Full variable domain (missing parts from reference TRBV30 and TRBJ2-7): SQTIHQWPATLVQPVGSPLSLECTVEGTSNPNLYWYRQAAGRGLQLLFYSVGIGQISSEVPQNLSASRPQDRQFILSSKKLLLSDSGFYLCAWSDQGAREQYFGPGTRLTVT.

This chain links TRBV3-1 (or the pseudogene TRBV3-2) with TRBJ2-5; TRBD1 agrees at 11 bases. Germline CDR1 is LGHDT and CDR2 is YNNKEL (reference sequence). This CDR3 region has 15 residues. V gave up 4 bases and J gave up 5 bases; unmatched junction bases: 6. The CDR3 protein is CASSPLDRGLETQYF. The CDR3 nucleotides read TGTGCCAGCAGCCCCTTGGACAGGGGGCTCGAGACCCAGTACTTC.

The CDR3, as DNA: TGTGCCACCAGTGACCCGACTAGCGGGAGGGACACCGGGGAGCTGTTTTTT. This encodes CATSDPTSGRDTGELFF. The V call is TRBV24-1, the J call TRBJ2-2; 14 nucleotides align to TRBD2. The V gene end was trimmed by 4 bases and the J gene end by 3 bases; junction bases not matched to a gene: 3. The CDR3 has 17 residues. CDR1 KGHDR and CDR2 SFDVKD come from the germline V gene.

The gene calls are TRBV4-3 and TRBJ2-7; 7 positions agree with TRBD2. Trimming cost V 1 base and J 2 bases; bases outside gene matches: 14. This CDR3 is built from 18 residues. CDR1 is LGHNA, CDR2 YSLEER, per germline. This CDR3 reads CASSQVAYLAEKPYEQYF. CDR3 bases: TGCGCCAGCAGCCAAGTGGCTTATCTAGCGGAAAAACCCTACGAGCAGTACTTC.

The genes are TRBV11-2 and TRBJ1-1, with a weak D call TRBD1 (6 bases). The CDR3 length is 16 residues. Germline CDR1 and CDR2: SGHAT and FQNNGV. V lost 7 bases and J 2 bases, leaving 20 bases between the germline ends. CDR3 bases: TGTGCCAGCACCCTAATGGGGGGGCTCCAAAACACTGAAGCTTTCTTT. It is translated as CASTLMGGLQNTEAFF.

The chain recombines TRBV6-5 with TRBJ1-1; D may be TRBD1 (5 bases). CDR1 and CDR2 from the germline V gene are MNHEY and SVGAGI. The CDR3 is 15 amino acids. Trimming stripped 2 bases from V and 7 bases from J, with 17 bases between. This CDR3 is CASSYIETDFIEAFF. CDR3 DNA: TGTGCCAGCAGTTACATCGAGACAGACTTTATTGAAGCTTTCTTT.

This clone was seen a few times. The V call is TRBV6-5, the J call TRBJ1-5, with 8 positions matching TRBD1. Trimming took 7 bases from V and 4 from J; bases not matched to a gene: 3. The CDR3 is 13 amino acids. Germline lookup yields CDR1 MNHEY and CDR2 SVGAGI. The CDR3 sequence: CASTRGLNQPQHF. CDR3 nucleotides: TGTGCCAGCACCAGGGGGCTGAATCAGCCCCAGCATTTT.

This chain's CDR3 is CASSPVGGGSNEKLFF. Written as DNA, the CDR3 is TGTGCCAGCAGCCCAGTAGGGGGGGGTAGTAATGAAAAACTGTTTTTT. The V and J genes are TRBV7-2 and TRBJ1-4, with D possibly TRBD1 on 6 matching bases. The V gene lost 5 bases and the J gene lost 4 bases, with 17 bases spanning the gap. This CDR3 region has 16 residues. CDR1 and CDR2 from the germline V gene are SGHTA and FQGNSA.

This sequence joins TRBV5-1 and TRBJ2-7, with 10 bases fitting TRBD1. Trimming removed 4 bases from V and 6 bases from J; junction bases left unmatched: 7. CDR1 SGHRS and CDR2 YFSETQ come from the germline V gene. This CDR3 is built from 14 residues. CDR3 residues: CASSVTGTGAEQYF. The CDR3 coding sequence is TGCGCCAGCAGCGTAACCGGGACAGGGGCCGAGCAGTACTTC. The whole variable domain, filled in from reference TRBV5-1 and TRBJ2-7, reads KAGVTQTPRYLIKTRGQQVTLSCSPISGHRSVSWYQQTPGQGLQFLFEYFSETQRNKGNFPGRFSGRQFSNSRSEMNVSTLELGDSALYLCASSVTGTGAEQYFGPGTRLTVT.

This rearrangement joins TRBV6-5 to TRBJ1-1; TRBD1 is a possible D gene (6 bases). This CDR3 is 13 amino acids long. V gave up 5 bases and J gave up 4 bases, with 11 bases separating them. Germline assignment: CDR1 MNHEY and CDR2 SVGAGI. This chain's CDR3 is CASSMVRGTEAFF. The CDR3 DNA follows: TGTGCCAGCAGTATGGTCAGGGGCACTGAAGCTTTCTTT.

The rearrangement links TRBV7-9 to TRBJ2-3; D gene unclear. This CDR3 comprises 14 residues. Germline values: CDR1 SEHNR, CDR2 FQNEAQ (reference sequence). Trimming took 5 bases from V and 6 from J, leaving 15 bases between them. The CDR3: CASSHLYSMDTQYF. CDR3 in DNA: TGTGCCAGCAGCCATCTCTATTCCATGGATACGCAGTATTTT.

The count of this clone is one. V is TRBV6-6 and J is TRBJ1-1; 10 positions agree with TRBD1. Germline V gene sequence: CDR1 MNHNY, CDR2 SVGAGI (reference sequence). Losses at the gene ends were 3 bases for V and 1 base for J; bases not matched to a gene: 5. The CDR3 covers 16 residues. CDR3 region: CASSYSTGGRNTEAFF. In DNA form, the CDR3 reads TGTGCCAGCAGTTATTCGACAGGGGGCCGGAACACTGAAGCTTTCTTT.

The CDR3 DNA reads as TGTGCCAGCAGCTGGGGACAGGGGGCCAGCCCTAACACTGAAGCTTTCTTT. It translates to CASSWGQGASPNTEAFF. The rearrangement uses TRBV5-4 and TRBJ1-1; TRBD1 aligns across 12 bases. Germline CDR1 is SGHNT and CDR2 is YYREEE (reference sequence). This CDR3 spans 17 amino acids. J was trimmed by 2 bases and V by 3 bases; bases with no gene match: 8.